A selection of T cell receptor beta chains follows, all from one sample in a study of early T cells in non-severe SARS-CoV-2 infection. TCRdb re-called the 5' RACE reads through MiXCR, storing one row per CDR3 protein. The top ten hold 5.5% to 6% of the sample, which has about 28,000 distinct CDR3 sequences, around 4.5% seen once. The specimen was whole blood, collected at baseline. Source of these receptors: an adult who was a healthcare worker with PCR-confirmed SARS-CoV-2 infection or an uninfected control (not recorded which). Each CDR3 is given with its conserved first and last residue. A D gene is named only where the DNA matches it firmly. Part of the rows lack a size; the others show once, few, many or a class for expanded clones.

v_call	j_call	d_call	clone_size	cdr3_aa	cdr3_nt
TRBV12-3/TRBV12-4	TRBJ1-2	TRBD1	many	CASTPTGGDYGYTF	TGTGCCAGCACCCCGACAGGGGGGGACTATGGCTACACCTTC
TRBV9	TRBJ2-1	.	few	CASSVSGTFPNEQFF	TGTGCCAGCAGCGTTTCTGGGACTTTTCCCAATGAGCAGTTCTTC
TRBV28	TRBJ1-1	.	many	CASSSQSYTEAFF	TGTGCCAGCAGTTCCCAAAGCTACACTGAAGCTTTCTTT
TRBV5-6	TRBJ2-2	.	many	CASSLGLARGGSNTGELFF	TGTGCCAGCAGCTTGGGTCTGGCGCGAGGAGGGAGTAACACCGGGGAGCTGTTTTTT
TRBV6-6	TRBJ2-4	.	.	CASSYLNIQYF	TGTGCCAGCAGTTACCTAAACATTCAGTACTTC
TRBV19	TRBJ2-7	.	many	CASSKQASYEQYF	TGTGCCAGTAGTAAACAGGCGTCCTACGAGCAGTACTTC
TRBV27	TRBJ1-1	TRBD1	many	CASSARQGTVTEAFF	TGTGCCAGCAGTGCCCGACAGGGTACGGTCACTGAAGCTTTCTTT
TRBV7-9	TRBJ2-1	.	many	CASSPGRERSFEQFF	TGTGCCAGCAGCCCCGGTCGAGAACGGTCATTTGAGCAGTTCTTC
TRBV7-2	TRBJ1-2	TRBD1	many	CASSPRQGGVYGYTF	TGTGCCAGCAGCCCGAGACAGGGAGGCGTCTATGGCTACACCTTC
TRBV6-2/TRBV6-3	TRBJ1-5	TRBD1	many	CASRSLGPGTGNQPQHF	TGTGCCAGCAGATCTTTGGGTCCCGGGACAGGCAATCAGCCCCAGCATTTT
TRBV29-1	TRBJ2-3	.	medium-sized	CSVGGWGSPDTQYF	TGCAGCGTTGGAGGGTGGGGTTCTCCTGATACGCAGTATTTT
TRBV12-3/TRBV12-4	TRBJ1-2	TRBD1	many	CASSQSIGQGVSSYGYTF	TGTGCCAGCAGTCAAAGCATCGGACAGGGGGTTAGTAGCTATGGCTACACCTTC
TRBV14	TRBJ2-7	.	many	CASSQVWRTEQYF	TGTGCCAGCAGCCAAGTTTGGCGGACCGAGCAGTACTTC
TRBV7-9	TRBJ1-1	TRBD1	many	CASSLETGANTEAFF	TGTGCCAGCAGCTTAGAAACAGGGGCGAACACTGAAGCTTTCTTT
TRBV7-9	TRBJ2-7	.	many	CASRGDSYEQYF	TGTGCCAGCAGGGGAGACAGCTACGAGCAGTACTTC
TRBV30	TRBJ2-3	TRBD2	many	CAWSWTSGSTDTQYF	TGTGCCTGGAGTTGGACTAGCGGAAGCACAGATACGCAGTATTTT
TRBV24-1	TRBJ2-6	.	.	CATGRDGFGGANVLTF	TGTGCCACAGGAAGGGACGGTTTCGGCGGGGCCAACGTCCTGACTTTC
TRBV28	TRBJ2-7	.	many	CASSLLPQGIGYEQYF	TGTGCCAGCAGTTTACTACCGCAGGGTATAGGGTACGAGCAGTACTTC
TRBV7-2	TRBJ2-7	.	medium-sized	CASSLVPNLSYEQYF	TGTGCCAGCAGCTTAGTACCGAATCTCTCCTACGAGCAGTACTTC
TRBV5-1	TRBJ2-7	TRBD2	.	CASSSDRAGHEQYF	TGCGCCAGCAGCTCAGACCGAGCGGGGCACGAGCAGTACTTC
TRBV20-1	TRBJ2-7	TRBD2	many	CSATSGTYEQYF	TGCAGTGCCACTAGCGGCACCTACGAGCAGTACTTC
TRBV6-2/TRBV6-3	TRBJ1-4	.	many	CASSPSGRTEKLFF	TGTGCCAGCAGTCCCAGCGGGCGTACGGAAAAACTGTTTTTT
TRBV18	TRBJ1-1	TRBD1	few	CASSPGTDMNTEAFF	TGTGCCAGCTCACCCGGGACAGACATGAACACTGAAGCTTTCTTT
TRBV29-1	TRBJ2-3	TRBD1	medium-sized	CSVRGPGGFTDTQYF	TGCAGCGTACGAGGGCCAGGGGGTTTCACAGATACGCAGTATTTT
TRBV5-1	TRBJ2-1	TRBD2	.	CASSLGSGWGSYNEQFF	TGCGCCAGCAGCTTGGGTAGCGGGTGGGGATCCTACAATGAGCAGTTCTTC
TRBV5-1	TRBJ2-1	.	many	CASSLVESHEQFF	TGCGCCAGCAGCTTGGTAGAGAGCCATGAGCAGTTCTTC
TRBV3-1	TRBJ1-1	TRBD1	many	CASSRTDRKTEAFF	TGTGCCAGCAGCCGGACGGACAGGAAAACTGAAGCTTTCTTT
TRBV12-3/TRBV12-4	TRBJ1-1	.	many	CASSPGGTEAFF	TGTGCCAGCAGCCCGGGAGGAACTGAAGCTTTCTTT
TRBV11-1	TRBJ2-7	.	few	CASSSTGFRNYEQYF	TGTGCCAGCAGCTCCACTGGCTTTCGGAACTACGAGCAGTACTTC
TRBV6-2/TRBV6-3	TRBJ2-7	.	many	CASSYLGTENSYEQYF	TGTGCCAGCAGTTACCTCGGAACAGAGAACTCCTACGAGCAGTACTTC
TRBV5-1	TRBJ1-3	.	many	CASSLDYSGNTIYF	TGCGCCAGCAGCTTGGACTACTCTGGAAACACCATATATTTT
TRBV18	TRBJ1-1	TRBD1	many	CASSPPGTEVTEAFF	TGTGCCAGCTCACCTCCCGGGACAGAGGTCACTGAAGCTTTCTTT
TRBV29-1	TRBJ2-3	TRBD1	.	CSVSDRGTQYF	TGCAGCGTCTCGGACAGGGGGACGCAGTATTTT
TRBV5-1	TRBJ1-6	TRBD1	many	CASQRDRNNSPLHF	TGCGCCAGCCAACGGGACAGAAATAATTCACCCCTCCACTTT
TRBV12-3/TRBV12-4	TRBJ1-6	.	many	CASTRRPQGINSPLHF	TGTGCCAGCACCCGTCGCCCGCAGGGAATTAATTCACCCCTCCACTTT
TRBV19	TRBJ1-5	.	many	CASSRGHPSAQHF	TGTGCCAGTAGTAGGGGACACCCCTCGGCCCAGCATTTT
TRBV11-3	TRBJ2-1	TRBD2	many	CASSFQRGLAGLNEQFF	TGTGCCAGCAGCTTCCAACGAGGACTAGCGGGACTCAATGAGCAGTTCTTC
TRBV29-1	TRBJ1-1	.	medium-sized	CSAAMDSNTEAFF	TGCAGCGCCGCGATGGACAGCAACACTGAAGCTTTCTTT
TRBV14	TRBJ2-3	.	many	CASSPRTTKDTQYF	TGTGCCAGCAGCCCCCGGACAACCAAAGATACGCAGTATTTT
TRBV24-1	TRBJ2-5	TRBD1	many	CATEETGGRETQYF	TGTGCCACCGAAGAAACAGGGGGCCGAGAGACCCAGTACTTC
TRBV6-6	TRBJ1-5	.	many	CASSSRLGSNQPQHF	TGTGCCAGCAGTTCTAGGCTAGGGAGCAATCAGCCCCAGCATTTT
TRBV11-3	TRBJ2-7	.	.	CASSSGGGNYEQYF	TGTGCCAGCAGCTCCGGAGGGGGGAACTACGAGCAGTACTTC
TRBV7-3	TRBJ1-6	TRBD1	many	CASSLTDRFNSPLHF	TGTGCCAGCAGCTTAACGGACAGGTTTAATTCACCCCTCCACTTT
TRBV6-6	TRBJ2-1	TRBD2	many	CAILWKAGVYNEQFF	TGTGCCATCTTGTGGAAAGCGGGAGTCTACAATGAGCAGTTCTTC
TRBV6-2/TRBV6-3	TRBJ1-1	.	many	CASSYGGLRTEAFF	TGTGCCAGCAGTTACGGCGGCCTACGAACTGAAGCTTTCTTT
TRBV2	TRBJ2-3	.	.	CASRLEGGSTDTQYF	TGTGCCAGCCGACTAGAGGGCGGGAGCACAGATACGCAGTATTTT
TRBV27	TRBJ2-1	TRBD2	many	CASSIGLAGPNEQFF	TGTGCCAGCAGTATCGGACTAGCGGGCCCGAATGAGCAGTTCTTC
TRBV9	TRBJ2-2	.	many	CASSVEDRNTGELFF	TGTGCCAGCAGCGTAGAAGATCGGAACACCGGGGAGCTGTTTTTT
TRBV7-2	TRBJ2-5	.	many	CASSLQETQYF	TGTGCCAGCAGCCTCCAAGAGACCCAGTACTTC
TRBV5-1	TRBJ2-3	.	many	CASSSALAPDTQYF	TGCGCCAGCAGTTCCGCTCTAGCGCCAGATACGCAGTATTTT
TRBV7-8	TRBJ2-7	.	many	CASSSIYEQYF	TGTGCCAGCAGTTCCATCTACGAGCAGTACTTC